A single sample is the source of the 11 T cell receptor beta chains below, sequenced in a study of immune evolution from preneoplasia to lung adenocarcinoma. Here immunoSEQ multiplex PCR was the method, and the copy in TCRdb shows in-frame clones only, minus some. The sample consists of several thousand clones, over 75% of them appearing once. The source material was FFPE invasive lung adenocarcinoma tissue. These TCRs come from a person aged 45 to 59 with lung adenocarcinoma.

The CDR3 is CASSHSQGSDTQYF. The CDR3, as DNA: TGTGCCAGCAGCCACTCACAGGGTTCAGATACGCAGTATTTT. The chain combines TRBV6-4 with TRBJ2-3, with D tentatively TRBD1 (6 bases). Germline CDR1 and CDR2: MRHNA and SNTAGT. This CDR3 comprises 14 residues. Trimming took 6 bases from V and 4 from J, leaving 14 bases between them.

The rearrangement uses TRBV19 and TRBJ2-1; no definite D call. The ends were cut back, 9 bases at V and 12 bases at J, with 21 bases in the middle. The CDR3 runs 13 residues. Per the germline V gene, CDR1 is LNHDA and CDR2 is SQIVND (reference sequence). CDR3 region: CASKPPLGTRQFF. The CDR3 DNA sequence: TGTGCCAGCAAACCCCCCCTTGGAACGAGGCAGTTCTTC.

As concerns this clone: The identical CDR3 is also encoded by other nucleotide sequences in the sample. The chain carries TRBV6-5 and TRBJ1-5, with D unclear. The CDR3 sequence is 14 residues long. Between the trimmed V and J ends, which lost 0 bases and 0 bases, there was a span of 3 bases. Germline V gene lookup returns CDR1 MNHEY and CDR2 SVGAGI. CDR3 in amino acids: CASSYSFSNQPQHF. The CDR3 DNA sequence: TGTGCCAGCAGTTACTCGTTTAGCAATCAGCCCCAGCATTTT.

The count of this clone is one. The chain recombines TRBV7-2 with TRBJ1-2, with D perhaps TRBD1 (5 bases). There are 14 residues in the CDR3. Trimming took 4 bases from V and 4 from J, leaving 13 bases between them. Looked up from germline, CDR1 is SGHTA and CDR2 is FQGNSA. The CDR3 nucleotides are TGTGCCAGCAGCTCACAGGCTAGGGGCTATGGCTACACCTTC. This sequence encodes CASSSQARGYGYTF.

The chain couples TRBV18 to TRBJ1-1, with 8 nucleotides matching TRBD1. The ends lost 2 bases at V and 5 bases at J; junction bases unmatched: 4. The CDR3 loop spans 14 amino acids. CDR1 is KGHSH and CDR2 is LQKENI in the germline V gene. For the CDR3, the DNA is TGTGCCAGCTCACCAGAGTACAGGGGGACTGAAGCTTTCTTT. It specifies CASSPEYRGTEAFF.

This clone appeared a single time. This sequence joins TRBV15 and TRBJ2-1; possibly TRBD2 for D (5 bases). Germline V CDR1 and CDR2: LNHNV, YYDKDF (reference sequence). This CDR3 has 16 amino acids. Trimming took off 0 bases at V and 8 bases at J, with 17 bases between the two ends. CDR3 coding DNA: TGTGCCACCAGCAGAGATAAGGGTACCGGGATCTATGAGCAGTTCTTC. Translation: CATSRDKGTGIYEQFF. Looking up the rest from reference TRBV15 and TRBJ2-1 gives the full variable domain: DAMVIQNPRYQVTQFGKPVTLSCSQTLNHNVMYWYQQKSSQAPKLLFHYYDKDFNNEADTPDNFQSRRPNTSFCFLDIRSPGLGDTAMYLCATSRDKGTGIYEQFFGPGTRLTVL.

This CDR3 reads CASSPKASGAAGELFF. The CDR3 DNA reads TGTGCCAGCAGCCCTAAAGCGTCCGGGGCCGCCGGGGAGCTGTTTTTT. J is TRBJ2-2 and V is TRBV7-6; D could derive from TRBD1 or TRBD2 (5 bases each). V lost 5 bases to trimming and J lost 6 bases, with 19 bases between them. Germline V gene sequence: CDR1 SGHVS, CDR2 FNYEAQ. The CDR3 spans 16 residues.

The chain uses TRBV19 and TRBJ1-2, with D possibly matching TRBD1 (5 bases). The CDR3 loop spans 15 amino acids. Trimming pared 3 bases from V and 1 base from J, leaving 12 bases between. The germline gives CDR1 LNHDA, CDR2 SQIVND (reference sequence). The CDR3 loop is CASSMKSGGNYGYTF. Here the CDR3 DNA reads TGTGCCAGTAGTATGAAGTCCGGGGGTAACTATGGCTACACCTTC.

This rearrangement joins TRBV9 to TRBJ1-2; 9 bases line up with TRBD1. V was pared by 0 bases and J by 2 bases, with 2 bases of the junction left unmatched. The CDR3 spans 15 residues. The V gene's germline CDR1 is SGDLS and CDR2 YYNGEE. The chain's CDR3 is CASSVGGTGNYGYTF. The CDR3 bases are TGTGCCAGCAGCGTAGGAGGGACAGGGAACTATGGCTACACCTTC.

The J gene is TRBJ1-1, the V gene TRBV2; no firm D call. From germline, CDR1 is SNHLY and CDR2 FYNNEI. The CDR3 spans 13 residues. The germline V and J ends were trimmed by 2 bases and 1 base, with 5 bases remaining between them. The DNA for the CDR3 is TGTGCCAGCAGTGAACTTGAGAACACTGAAGCTTTCTTT. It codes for CASSELENTEAFF. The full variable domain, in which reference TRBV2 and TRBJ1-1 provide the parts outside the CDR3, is EPEVTQTPSHQVTQMGQEVILRCVPISNHLYFYWYRQILGQKVEFLVSFYNNEISEKSEIFDDQFSVERPDGSNFTLKIRSTKLEDSAMYFCASSELENTEAFFGQGTRLTVV.

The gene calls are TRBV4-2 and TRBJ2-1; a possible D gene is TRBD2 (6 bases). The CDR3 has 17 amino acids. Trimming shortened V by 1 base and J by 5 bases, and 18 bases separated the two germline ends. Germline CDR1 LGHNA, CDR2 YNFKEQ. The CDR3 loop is CASSQGFGGNENNEQFF. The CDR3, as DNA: TGTGCCAGCAGCCAAGGGTTTGGGGGGAATGAGAACAATGAGCAGTTCTTC.